This T cell receptor (beta chain) was captured by sequencing in a study of blood T cell repertoires in COVID-19. Across the study: The samples span acute and convalescent COVID-19 from the United States, Italy and Spain.

This clone was counted a single time. Germline CDR1 reads SGHNT; CDR2 reads YYREEE (reference sequence). V lost 3 bases and J lost 5; bases outside the gene matches: 4. The CDR3 consists of 14 residues. Under the authors' procedure: For nucleated cells, counts were estimated from reference gene primer amplification. Profiled with immunoSEQ multiplex PCR; TCRdb holds only in-frame clones, not every one. That table supplies the V and J calls and clone size; D and trimming were determined from the DNA. The sample carries about 320,000 clones, 90% to 95% recorded once. Sequenced input: PBMCs or T cells enriched from blood (not recorded which). The genes are TRBV5-4 and TRBJ1-4; 7 bases map to TRBD1. This clonotype was obtained from a woman in her thirties who had been exposed to COVID-19. The CDR3 coding sequence is TGTGCCAGCAGCTCAGGGGGAAGGAATGAAAAACTGTTTTTT. This codes for CASSSGGRNEKLFF.